This passage covers 14 T cell receptor beta chains from one sample sequenced in a study of cytotoxic CD8 clonotypes in ibrutinib-treated CLL. Only in-frame clones appear in the TCRdb table, and some are missing; sequencing was by immunoSEQ multiplex PCR. This table holds nearly 100,000 clones, more than 75% found once. The sequencing here drew on PBMCs, taken after 12 months of ibrutinib treatment. The receptors originated from a human donor with chronic lymphocytic leukemia.

The sample holds a few counts of this clone. This chain uses TRBV7-2 with TRBJ1-3; D remains unclear. This CDR3 is 14 amino acids long. Germline V lookup: CDR1 SGHTA, CDR2 FQGNSA. Trimming took 3 bases from V and 0 from J, leaving 6 bases between them. This chain's CDR3 is CASSFTFSGNTIYF. Here the CDR3 DNA reads TGTGCCAGCAGCTTTACATTCTCTGGAAACACCATATATTTT.

V usage is TRBV27 and J usage is TRBJ2-2; TRBD1 matches at 7 bases. The CDR3 spans 16 residues. Germline loops: CDR1 MNHEY, CDR2 SMNVEV (reference sequence). V lost 2 bases and J lost 4; bases outside the gene matches: 7. The CDR3, as DNA: TGTGCCAGCAGTTTAAGTGGGGCAGGGGGCACCGGGGAGCTGTTTTTT. Amino acids: CASSLSGAGGTGELFF.

J is TRBJ1-2 and V is TRBV13; the D gene is possibly TRBD1 (5 bases). This CDR3 spans 15 amino acids. V gave up 2 bases and J gave up 5 bases, with 15 bases separating them. CDR1 is PRHDT, CDR2 FYEKMQ, per germline (reference sequence). In DNA, the CDR3 is TGTGCCAGCAGCTTACTTGCGGGGACGAGTTATGGCTACACCTTC. This codes for CASSLLAGTSYGYTF.

CDR3 sequence reads: CASSRGRGGASYEQYF. Written as DNA, the CDR3 is TGTGCCAGCAGCCGGGGACGCGGGGGGGCCTCCTACGAGCAGTACTTC. The chain joins TRBV4-2 to TRBJ2-7, with 9 bases that match TRBD2. Germline V gene sequence: CDR1 LGHNA, CDR2 YNFKEQ. The length of the CDR3 is 16 residues. V lost 4 bases, J lost 0 bases, and 7 bases stayed unmatched.

The chain employs TRBV7-2 and TRBJ1-2; 9 bases are shared with TRBD1. CDR1 and CDR2 (germline): SGHTA, FQGNSA. V was pared by 5 bases and J by 8 bases, with 6 bases of the junction left unmatched. This CDR3 has 13 amino acids. The CDR3 loop reads CASSANRGPGYTF. For the CDR3, the DNA is TGTGCCAGCAGCGCCAACAGGGGGCCCGGCTACACCTTC.

The CDR3 DNA sequence: TGTGCCAGTATGGGGGGGCTTTCCAAAAACACCGGGGAGCTGTTTTTT. This encodes CASMGGLSKNTGELFF. The genes are TRBV19 and TRBJ2-2, with D maybe TRBD2 (7 bases). The CDR3 is 16 amino acids. V lost 7 bases, J lost 2 bases, and 17 bases lay in between. CDR1 LNHDA and CDR2 SQIVND come from the germline V gene (reference sequence).

The gene calls are TRBV6-4 and TRBJ1-5; D ambiguous. The CDR3 is made up of 15 amino acids. V lost 6 bases and J 3 bases, leaving 15 bases between the germline ends. In germline, CDR1 is MRHNA, CDR2 SNTAGT. The CDR3 is CASRREHRINQPQHF. CDR3 bases: TGTGCCAGCAGGCGGGAGCACAGAATCAATCAGCCCCAGCATTTT.

The rearrangement links TRBV7-9 to TRBJ1-2; 7 positions match TRBD1. The ends lost 5 bases at V and 0 bases at J; junction bases unmatched: 6. Germline V gene sequence: CDR1 SEHNR, CDR2 FQNEAQ (reference sequence). The CDR3 totals 15 residues. CDR3 sequence (DNA): TGTGCCAGCAGCCCGACGGGGACAGCTAACTATGGCTACACCTTC. Translation: CASSPTGTANYGYTF. Looking up the rest from reference TRBV7-9 and TRBJ1-2 gives the full variable domain: DTGVSQNPRHKITKRGQNVTFRCDPISEHNRLYWYRQTLGQGPEFLTYFQNEAQLEKSRLLSDRFSAERPKGSFSTLEIQRTEQGDSAMYLCASSPTGTANYGYTFGSGTRLTVV.

The V call is TRBV6-6, the J call TRBJ2-3, with no clear D. Germline V lookup: CDR1 MNHNY, CDR2 SVGAGI (reference sequence). Trimming pared 0 bases from V and 6 bases from J, leaving 10 bases between. This CDR3 has 14 amino acids. In DNA form, the CDR3 reads TGTGCCAGCAGTTACTCCCCCCTGTCCGATACGCAGTATTTT. Protein: CASSYSPLSDTQYF.

This rearrangement joins TRBV5-4 to TRBJ2-5; 8 nucleotides match TRBD2. CDR1 is SGHNT and CDR2 is YYREEE in the germline V gene (reference sequence). V lost 4 bases and J lost 4; bases outside the gene matches: 12. The CDR3 spans 16 residues. The CDR3 coding sequence is TGTGCCAGCAGCCCGCCTACCGGGACTAGGGTAGAGACCCAGTACTTC. Translating gives CASSPPTGTRVETQYF.

The chain is built from TRBV25-1 and TRBJ1-1, with 7 bases lining up with TRBD1. The CDR3 is 16 residues long. Trimming at V came to 5 bases and at J to 2 bases, leaving 11 bases not matched to a gene. The germline V gene has CDR1 MGHDK and CDR2 SYGVNS. For the CDR3, the DNA is TGTGCCAGCAGTCATGCCAAGGGGGCGCGAAACACTGAAGCTTTCTTT. It encodes CASSHAKGARNTEAFF.

The rearrangement links TRBV11-3 to TRBJ1-2; 9 bases fit TRBD1. CDR1 and CDR2 from the germline V gene are SGHNT and YENEEA. The trim removed 0 bases at V and 6 bases at J, leaving 8 bases unmatched. The length of the CDR3 is 16 residues. In DNA form, the CDR3 reads TGTGCCAGCAGCTTAGACTCCGGGACAGGGAAGGATGGCTACACCTTC. It yields the protein CASSLDSGTGKDGYTF.

V and J are TRBV5-4 and TRBJ1-3; D is perhaps TRBD1 (6 bases). CDR1 SGHNT and CDR2 YYREEE come from the germline V gene (reference sequence). Trimming pared 4 bases from V and 4 bases from J, leaving 18 bases between. CDR3 size: 16 residues. The DNA for the CDR3 is TGTGCCAGCAGCGTCGATCCACAGGGAAGAGGAAACACCATATATTTT. It is translated as CASSVDPQGRGNTIYF. Variable domain in full (rest from reference TRBV5-4 and TRBJ1-3): ETGVTQSPTHLIKTRGQQVTLRCSSQSGHNTVSWYQQALGQGPQFIFQYYREEENGRGNFPPRFSGLQFPNYSSELNVNALELDDSALYLCASSVDPQGRGNTIYFGEGSWLTVV.

About this clone: At one boundary the junction diverges from the germline segment, which might be a read error. The chain joins TRBV7-7 to TRBJ1-5; D possibly corresponds to TRBD1 (6 bases). Germline-derived CDR1 and CDR2 are SSHAT and FNYEAQ (reference sequence). This CDR3 is 19 amino acids long. The CDR3 DNA reads as TGTGCTAGCAGCCGCAAAGACCCGACAGGACCTGTAAGCAATCAGCCCCAGCATTTT. It translates to CASSRKDPTGPVSNQPQHF.